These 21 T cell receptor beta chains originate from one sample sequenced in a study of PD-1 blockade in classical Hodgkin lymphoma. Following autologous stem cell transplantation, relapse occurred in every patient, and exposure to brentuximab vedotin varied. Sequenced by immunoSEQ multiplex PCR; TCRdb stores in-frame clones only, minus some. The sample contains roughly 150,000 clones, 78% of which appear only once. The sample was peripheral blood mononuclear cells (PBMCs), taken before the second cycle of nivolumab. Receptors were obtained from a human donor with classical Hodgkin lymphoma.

The CDR3 DNA sequence: TGCGCCAGCAGCTTGGGTGTCAGGGGAGAAAAACTGTTTTTT. Its translation: CASSLGVRGEKLFF. This chain uses TRBV5-1 with TRBJ1-4; D is possibly TRBD1 (6 bases). Looked up from germline, CDR1 is SGHRS and CDR2 is YFSETQ. The germline V and J ends were trimmed by 0 bases and 8 bases, with 11 bases remaining between them. The CDR3 runs 14 residues.

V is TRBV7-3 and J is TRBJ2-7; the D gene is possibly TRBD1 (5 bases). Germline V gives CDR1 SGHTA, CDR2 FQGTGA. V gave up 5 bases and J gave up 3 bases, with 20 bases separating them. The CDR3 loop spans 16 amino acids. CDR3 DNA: TGTGCCAGCAGCAAAATAGGGGCGGCTGGGATCTACGAGCAGTACTTC. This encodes CASSKIGAAGIYEQYF.

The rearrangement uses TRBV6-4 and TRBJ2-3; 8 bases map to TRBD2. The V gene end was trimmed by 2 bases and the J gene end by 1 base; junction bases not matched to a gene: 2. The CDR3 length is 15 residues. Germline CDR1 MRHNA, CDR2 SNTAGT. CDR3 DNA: TGTGCCAGCAGTGACCGTAGCGGGGGCACAGATACGCAGTATTTT. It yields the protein CASSDRSGGTDTQYF.

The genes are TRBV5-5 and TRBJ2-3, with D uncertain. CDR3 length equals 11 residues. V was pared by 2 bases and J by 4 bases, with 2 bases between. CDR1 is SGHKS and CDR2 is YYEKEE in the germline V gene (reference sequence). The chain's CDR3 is CASSLADTQYF. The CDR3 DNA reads TGTGCCAGCAGCTTAGCAGATACGCAGTATTTT. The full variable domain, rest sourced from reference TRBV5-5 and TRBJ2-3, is DAGVTQSPTHLIKTRGQQVTLRCSPISGHKSVSWYQQVLGQGPQFIFQYYEKEERGRGNFPDRFSARQFPNYSSELNVNALLLGDSALYLCASSLADTQYFGPGTRLTVL.

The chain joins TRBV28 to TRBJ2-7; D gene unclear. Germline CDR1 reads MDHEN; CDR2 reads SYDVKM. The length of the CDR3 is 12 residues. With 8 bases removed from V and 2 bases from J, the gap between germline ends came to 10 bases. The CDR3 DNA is TGTGCCAGCCAATCGGACCCCTACGAGCAGTACTTC. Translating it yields CASQSDPYEQYF.

CDR3 sequence: CASSLRLAGGPENEQFF. For the CDR3, the DNA is TGTGCCAGCAGTTTAAGACTAGCGGGAGGGCCCGAGAATGAGCAGTTCTTC. The chain has TRBV28 and TRBJ2-1; the match to TRBD2 covers 14 bases. In germline, CDR1 is MDHEN, CDR2 SYDVKM. V shed 2 bases and J 7 bases; nucleotides not matched to a gene: 7. This CDR3 comprises 17 residues.

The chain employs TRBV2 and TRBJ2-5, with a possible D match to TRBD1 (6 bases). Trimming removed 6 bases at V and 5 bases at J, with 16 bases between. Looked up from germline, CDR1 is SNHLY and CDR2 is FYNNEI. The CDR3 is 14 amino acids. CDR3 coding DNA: TGTGCCAGCAGATATACAGGGTTCGGGGAGACCCAGTACTTC. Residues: CASRYTGFGETQYF.

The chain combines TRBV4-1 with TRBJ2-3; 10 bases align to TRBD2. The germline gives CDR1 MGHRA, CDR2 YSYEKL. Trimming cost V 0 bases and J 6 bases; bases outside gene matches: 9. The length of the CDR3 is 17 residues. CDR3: CASSQEPGLALRDTQYF. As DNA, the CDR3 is TGCGCCAGCAGCCAAGAACCGGGACTAGCGCTTCGCGATACGCAGTATTTT.

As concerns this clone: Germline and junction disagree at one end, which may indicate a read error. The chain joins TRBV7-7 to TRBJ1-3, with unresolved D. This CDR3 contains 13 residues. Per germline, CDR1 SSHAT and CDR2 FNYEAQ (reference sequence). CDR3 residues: CASSLDSGNTIYF. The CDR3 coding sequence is TGTGCTAGCAGCTTAGACTCTGGAAACACCATATATTTT.

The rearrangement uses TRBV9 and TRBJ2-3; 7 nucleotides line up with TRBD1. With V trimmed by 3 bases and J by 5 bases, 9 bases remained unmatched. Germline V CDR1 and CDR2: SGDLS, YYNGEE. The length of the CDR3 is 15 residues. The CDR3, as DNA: TGTGCCAGCAGCGCCCCTCAAAGGGGGCGAGATACGCAGTATTTT. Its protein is CASSAPQRGRDTQYF.

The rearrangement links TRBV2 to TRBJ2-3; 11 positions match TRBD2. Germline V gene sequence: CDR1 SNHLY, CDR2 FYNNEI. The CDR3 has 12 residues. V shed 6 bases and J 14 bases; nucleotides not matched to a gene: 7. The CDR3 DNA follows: TGTGCCAGCAGAAGTCTAGCGGGAGGCTCGTATTTT. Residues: CASRSLAGGSYF. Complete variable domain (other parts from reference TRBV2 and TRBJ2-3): EPEVTQTPSHQVTQMGQEVILRCVPISNHLYFYWYRQILGQKVEFLVSFYNNEISEKSEIFDDQFSVERPDGSNFTLKIRSTKLEDSAMYFCASRSLAGGSYFGPGTRLTVL.

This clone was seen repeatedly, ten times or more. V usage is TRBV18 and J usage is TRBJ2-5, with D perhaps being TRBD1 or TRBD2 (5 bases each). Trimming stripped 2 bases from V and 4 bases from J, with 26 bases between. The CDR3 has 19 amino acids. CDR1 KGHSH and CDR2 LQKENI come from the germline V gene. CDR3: CASSPVGPGSLGQGETQYF. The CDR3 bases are TGTGCCAGCTCACCAGTCGGGCCGGGGTCGCTTGGACAAGGAGAGACCCAGTACTTC.

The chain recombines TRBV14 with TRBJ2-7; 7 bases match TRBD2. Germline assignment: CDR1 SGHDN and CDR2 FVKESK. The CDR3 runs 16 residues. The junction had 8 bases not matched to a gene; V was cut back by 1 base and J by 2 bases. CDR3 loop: CASSQAGLAATYEQYF. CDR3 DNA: TGTGCCAGCAGCCAAGCAGGGCTAGCGGCCACCTACGAGCAGTACTTC.

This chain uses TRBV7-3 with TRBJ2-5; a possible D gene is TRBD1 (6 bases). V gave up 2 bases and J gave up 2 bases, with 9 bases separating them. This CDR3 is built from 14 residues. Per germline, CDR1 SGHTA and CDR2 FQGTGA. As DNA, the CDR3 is TGTGCCAGCAGCTTATTAGGACAGCAAGAGACCCAGTACTTC. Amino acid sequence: CASSLLGQQETQYF.

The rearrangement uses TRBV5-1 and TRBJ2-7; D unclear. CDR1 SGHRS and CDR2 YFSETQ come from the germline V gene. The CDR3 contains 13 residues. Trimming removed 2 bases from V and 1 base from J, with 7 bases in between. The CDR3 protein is CASSFDRSYEQYF. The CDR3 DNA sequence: TGCGCCAGCAGCTTTGATAGGTCCTACGAGCAGTACTTC. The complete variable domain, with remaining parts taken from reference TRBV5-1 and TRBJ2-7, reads KAGVTQTPRYLIKTRGQQVTLSCSPISGHRSVSWYQQTPGQGLQFLFEYFSETQRNKGNFPGRFSGRQFSNSRSEMNVSTLELGDSALYLCASSFDRSYEQYFGPGTRLTVT.

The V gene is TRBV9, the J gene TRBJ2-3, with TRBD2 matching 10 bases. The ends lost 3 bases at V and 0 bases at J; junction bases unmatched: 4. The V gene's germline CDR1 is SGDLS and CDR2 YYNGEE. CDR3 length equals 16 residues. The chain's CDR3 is CASSGQAGGSTDTQYF. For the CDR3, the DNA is TGTGCCAGCAGCGGCCAAGCGGGAGGGAGCACAGATACGCAGTATTTT.

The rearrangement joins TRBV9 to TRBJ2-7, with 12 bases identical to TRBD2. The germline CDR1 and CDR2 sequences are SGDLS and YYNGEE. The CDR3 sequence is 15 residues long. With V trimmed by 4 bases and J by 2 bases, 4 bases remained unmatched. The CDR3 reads CASSPSGRDPYEQYF. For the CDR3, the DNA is TGTGCCAGCAGCCCTAGCGGGAGGGATCCCTACGAGCAGTACTTC.

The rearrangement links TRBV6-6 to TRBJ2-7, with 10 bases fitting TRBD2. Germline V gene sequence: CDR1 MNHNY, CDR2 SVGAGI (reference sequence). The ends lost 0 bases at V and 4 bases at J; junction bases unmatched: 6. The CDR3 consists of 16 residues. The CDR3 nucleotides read TGTGCCAGCAGTTACTCGAAGCTAGCGGGAGTATACGAGCAGTACTTC. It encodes CASSYSKLAGVYEQYF.

The CDR3 loop reads CASSDRRGSNEKLFF. CDR3 nucleotide sequence: TGTGCCAGCAGCGACCGTCGGGGGTCTAATGAAAAACTGTTTTTT. The chain recombines TRBV7-2 with TRBJ1-4; tentatively, D is TRBD1 (5 bases). This CDR3 is built from 15 residues. The V gene's germline CDR1 is SGHTA and CDR2 FQGNSA. Deletions cut 5 bases from V and 3 bases from J, with 13 bases between.

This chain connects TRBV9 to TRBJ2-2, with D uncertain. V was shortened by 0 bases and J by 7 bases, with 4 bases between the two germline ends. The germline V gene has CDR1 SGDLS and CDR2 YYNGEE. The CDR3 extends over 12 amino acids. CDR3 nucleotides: TGTGCCAGCAGCGTAGAGGTCGGGGAGCTGTTTTTT. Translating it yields CASSVEVGELFF.

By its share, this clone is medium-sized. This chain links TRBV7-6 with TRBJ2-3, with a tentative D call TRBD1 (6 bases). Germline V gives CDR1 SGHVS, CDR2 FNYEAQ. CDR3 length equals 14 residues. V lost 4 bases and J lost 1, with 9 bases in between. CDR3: CASSYDRRTDTQYF. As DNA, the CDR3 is TGTGCCAGCAGCTACGACAGGCGCACAGATACGCAGTATTTT.